Many counts were recorded for the clone carrying this T cell receptor (beta chain). Antigen specificity is unknown. The time point is: longitudinal time-point 3. Unsorted libraries came from 2 million PBMCs stored at -80 °C. Germline V CDR1 and CDR2: SGDLS, YYNGEE. V was shortened by 4 bases and J by 4 bases, with 18 bases between the two germline ends. The CDR3 contains 15 residues. cDNA synthesis was performed by 5'RACE with 10-nucleotide random UMIs. Sequencing runs each generated in excess of 190 million TCR-beta sequences derived from 15-18 subjects. Via MiXCR, TCRdb re-called the 5' RACE reads, giving one row per CDR3 protein. The data show more than 40,000 distinct CDR3 sequences, roughly 12% seen once. This entry belongs to a study of neurological immune-mediated disorders. The study, taken as a whole, reports: Expansion of TCR clones was greatest in HTLV-1-associated myelopathy and smallest in multiple sclerosis, where it fell below that of healthy controls.

What was sequenced was PBMCs. V usage is TRBV9 and J usage is TRBJ2-7; perhaps TRBD1 as D (6 bases). This receptor was obtained from a male donor with HTLV-1-associated myelopathy (HAM/TSP). CDR3 amino acids: CASSRTGMNLYEQYF. CDR3 in DNA: TGTGCCAGCAGCAGAACAGGGATGAACCTTTACGAGCAGTACTTC.